Listed here are 20 T cell receptor beta chains from one sample, sequenced in a study of vaccination effects on CD4 cells after COVID-19. No antigen has been assigned to these receptors. Peptide-pool stimulation followed by sequencing identified expanded antigen-specific CD4+ clonotypes in the ViraFEST assay. Following a roughly 10-day culture, CD4+ T cells were purified. Vaccinated participants had no history of SARS-CoV-2 infection and tested negative for nucleocapsid antibodies. Only in-frame clones appear in the TCRdb table, and some are missing; sequencing was by immunoSEQ multiplex PCR. Counted here are 25,000 or so clones, 60% to 75% occurring once; the ten biggest clones make up approximately 12%. The sequenced sample was CD4+ T cells from PBMCs cultured with HCoV-OC43 spike peptides, obtained before COVID-19 vaccination. Subset specified: HCoV-OC43 spike overlapping peptide pool stimulation. The receptors here all came from a human donor who received a COVID-19 vaccine.

The chain employs TRBV4-1 and TRBJ1-2, with 7 bases aligning to TRBD1. Trimming removed 3 bases from V and 2 bases from J; junction bases left unmatched: 6. The CDR3 runs 15 residues. In germline, CDR1 is MGHRA, CDR2 YSYEKL. The CDR3 nucleotides read TGCGCCAGCAGCCACGACAGGGACGGGAACTATGGCTACACCTTC. It is translated as CASSHDRDGNYGYTF.

This clone was seen more than once but under ten times. The chain uses TRBV7-9 and TRBJ2-7; 7 positions agree with TRBD1. The junction had 9 bases not matched to a gene; V was cut back by 4 bases and J by 0 bases. Per the germline V gene, CDR1 is SEHNR and CDR2 is FQNEAQ (reference sequence). The length of the CDR3 is 16 residues. The CDR3: CASSSSKGQISYEQYF. CDR3 sequence (DNA): TGTGCCAGCAGCTCGTCAAAGGGACAGATCTCCTACGAGCAGTACTTC.

The gene calls are TRBV7-9 and TRBJ1-4, with D unclear. CDR3 length: 15 residues. Germline V lookup: CDR1 SEHNR, CDR2 FQNEAQ (reference sequence). Trimming stripped 1 base from V and 2 bases from J, with 8 bases between. This CDR3 is CASSLGGGTNEKLFF. In DNA, the CDR3 is TGTGCCAGCAGCTTAGGGGGTGGCACTAATGAAAAACTGTTTTTT.

The sample holds a few counts of this clone. This sequence joins TRBV4-2 and TRBJ1-2, with TRBD1 matching over 8 bases. The junction had 6 bases not matched to a gene; V was cut back by 2 bases and J by 4 bases. CDR3 length: 15 amino acids. Germline CDR1 is LGHNA and CDR2 is YNFKEQ. The CDR3 DNA is TGTGCCAGCAGCCAACCGGACAGGGCAAGCTATGGCTACACCTTC. Translating it yields CASSQPDRASYGYTF.

J is TRBJ1-3 and V is TRBV27, with 10 bases lining up with TRBD1. The CDR3 consists of 18 residues. The trim removed 5 bases at V and 1 base at J, leaving 11 bases unmatched. Germline-derived CDR1 and CDR2 are MNHEY and SMNVEV (reference sequence). CDR3 amino acids: CASSPLGLDRGSGNTIYF. In DNA, the CDR3 is TGTGCCAGCAGTCCCCTTGGATTGGACAGGGGGTCTGGAAACACCATATATTTT.

V and J are TRBV6-4 and TRBJ2-3; TRBD2 matches 8 bases. Looked up from germline, CDR1 is MRHNA and CDR2 is SNTAGT. Trimming removed 3 bases from V and 1 base from J; junction bases left unmatched: 3. The CDR3 spans 15 residues. The CDR3 sequence: CASSEETSGTDTQYF. The CDR3 DNA sequence: TGTGCCAGCAGTGAAGAGACTAGCGGCACAGATACGCAGTATTTT.

The chain links TRBV2 to TRBJ1-2; no firm D call. The CDR3 length is 12 residues. Germline CDR1 and CDR2: SNHLY and FYNNEI. V shed 2 bases and J shed 8 bases, with 9 bases lying between them. The CDR3 spells CASSEKGYGYTF. The DNA for the CDR3 is TGTGCCAGCAGTGAAAAGGGCTACGGCTACACCTTC. The whole variable domain, filled in from reference TRBV2 and TRBJ1-2, reads EPEVTQTPSHQVTQMGQEVILRCVPISNHLYFYWYRQILGQKVEFLVSFYNNEISEKSEIFDDQFSVERPDGSNFTLKIRSTKLEDSAMYFCASSEKGYGYTFGSGTRLTVV.

J is TRBJ2-7 and V is TRBV6-1, with a possible D match to TRBD1 (6 bases). The CDR3 is 13 residues long. CDR1 MNHNS and CDR2 SASEGT come from the germline V gene. The germline V and J ends were trimmed by 2 bases and 2 bases, with 7 bases remaining between them. The CDR3 DNA follows: TGTGCCAGCAGTGAAACAGGGACCTACGAGCAGTACTTC. It is translated as CASSETGTYEQYF.

This sequence joins TRBV18 and TRBJ1-1; D remains unclear. The CDR3 loop spans 15 amino acids. The ends were cut back, 3 bases at V and 3 bases at J, with 14 bases in the middle. Germline CDR1 is KGHSH and CDR2 is LQKENI. DNA of the CDR3: TGTGCCAGCTCACCCGCGGGCCCGTGGGACACTGAAGCTTTCTTT. This sequence encodes CASSPAGPWDTEAFF.

The CDR3 DNA follows: TGCGCCAGCAGCCGCTCAGCGTCTGATGAGCAGTTCTTC. This encodes CASSRSASDEQFF. The gene calls are TRBV5-1 and TRBJ2-1; D ambiguous. Germline values: CDR1 SGHRS, CDR2 YFSETQ. CDR3 length: 13 amino acids. Trimming shortened V by 4 bases and J by 8 bases, and 13 bases separated the two germline ends.

CDR3 nucleotides: TGTGCCAGCATTTCCGCAGGGACGAACGGTGAAGCTTTCTTT. Encoded protein: CASISAGTNGEAFF. This sequence joins TRBV2 and TRBJ1-1, with a possible D match to TRBD1 (5 bases). The CDR3 is 14 residues long. V was cut by 7 bases and J by 7 bases, with 19 bases left in between. Germline CDR1 reads SNHLY; CDR2 reads FYNNEI. Full variable domain (outside the CDR3, taken from reference TRBV2 and TRBJ1-1): EPEVTQTPSHQVTQMGQEVILRCVPISNHLYFYWYRQILGQKVEFLVSFYNNEISEKSEIFDDQFSVERPDGSNFTLKIRSTKLEDSAMYFCASISAGTNGEAFFGQGTRLTVV.

The rearrangement links TRBV7-8 to TRBJ1-6; D not certain. Germline CDR1 is SGHVS and CDR2 is FQNEAQ. V lost 0 bases and J 0 bases, leaving 6 bases between the germline ends. The CDR3 totals 16 residues. CDR3: CASSLADFSYNSPLHF. CDR3 sequence (DNA): TGTGCCAGCAGCTTAGCGGACTTCTCCTATAATTCACCCCTCCACTTT.

This clone came up a few times. This chain uses TRBV30 with TRBJ2-5; 7 positions match TRBD2. Germline CDR1 GTSNPN, CDR2 SVGIG (reference sequence). The trim removed 2 bases at V and 8 bases at J, leaving 5 bases unmatched. This CDR3 has 12 residues. In nucleotides, the CDR3 is TGTGCCTGGAGTCAAAGCGGGACTACCCAGTACTTC. Residues: CAWSQSGTTQYF.

The chain has TRBV7-9 and TRBJ2-3; 8 bases line up with TRBD1. The CDR3 is 14 residues long. Germline loops: CDR1 SEHNR, CDR2 FQNEAQ (reference sequence). V trimming: 8 bases; J trimming: 4 bases; junction bases outside the gene matches: 8. DNA for the CDR3: TGTGCCAGCCGACCCAGGGGGCCCGCAGATACGCAGTATTTT. The encoded protein is CASRPRGPADTQYF.

This clone was recorded once. The chain employs TRBV24-1 and TRBJ2-3; D is possibly TRBD2 (6 bases). Trimming took 2 bases from V and 6 from J, leaving 14 bases between them. The CDR3 length is 15 residues. Germline CDR1 and CDR2: KGHDR and SFDVKD. The CDR3 sequence: CATSDSGPSGDTQYF. In DNA, the CDR3 is TGTGCCACCAGTGATTCCGGTCCCAGCGGGGATACGCAGTATTTT.

This chain connects TRBV5-1 to TRBJ2-3; 8 bases map to TRBD2. After removal of 5 bases from V and 2 bases from J, the junction contained 7 bases not matched to a gene. Germline V CDR1 and CDR2: SGHRS, YFSETQ. The CDR3 runs to 15 residues. The CDR3 sequence: CASSSGGRDTDTQYF. The CDR3 coding sequence is TGCGCCAGCAGTTCGGGGGGGCGCGACACAGATACGCAGTATTTT.

The J gene is TRBJ2-1, the V gene TRBV6-5; 11 bases agree with TRBD2. This CDR3 contains 15 residues. The trim removed 6 bases at V and 1 base at J, leaving 2 bases unmatched. The germline V gene encodes CDR1 MNHEY and CDR2 SVGAGI. The CDR3 sequence: CASRRTSGSYNEQFF. The CDR3 DNA is TGTGCCAGCAGAAGGACTAGCGGGTCCTACAATGAGCAGTTCTTC.

V is TRBV12-5 and J is TRBJ2-3; TRBD2 matches at 14 bases. The CDR3 is 15 amino acids. Germline CDR1 reads LGHNT; CDR2 reads FRNRAP. The junction had 3 bases not matched to a gene; V was cut back by 6 bases and J by 4 bases. The CDR3 nucleotides are TGTGCTAGTGGATCGGGACTAGCGGGAGCAGATACGCAGTATTTT. Translated, it gives CASGSGLAGADTQYF.

V gene TRBV19 combines with J gene TRBJ1-3; D is unclear. Trimming removed 6 bases from V and 0 bases from J, with 3 bases in between. This CDR3 is 12 amino acids long. Germline V gene lookup returns CDR1 LNHDA and CDR2 SQIVND (reference sequence). CDR3 sequence (DNA): TGTGCCAGTAGACTCTCTGGAAACACCATATATTTT. Its translation is CASRLSGNTIYF.

Note on this clone: The junction departs from the called germline gene at one end, perhaps through a read error. V usage is TRBV27 and J usage is TRBJ1-4; 7 nucleotides align to TRBD1. The CDR3 contains 16 residues. The germline V gene has CDR1 MNHEY and CDR2 SMNVEV (reference sequence). The CDR3 loop reads CASRLSGTAANEKLFF. The CDR3 coding sequence is TGTGCCAGCAGATTATCAGGGACAGCAGCTAATGAAAAACTGTTTTTT. Full variable domain (outside the CDR3, taken from reference TRBV27 and TRBJ1-4): EAQVTQNPRYLITVTGKKLTVTCSQNMNHEYMSWYRQDPGLGLRQIYYSMNVEVTDKGDVPEGYKVSRKEKRNFPLILESPSPNQTSLYFCASRLSGTAANEKLFFGSGTQLSVL.